This passage covers 28 T cell receptor beta chains from one sample sequenced in a study of cytomegalovirus exposure and HLA in healthy donors. PCR primers comprised 60 Vbeta and 13 Jbeta primers. The table came from immunoSEQ multiplex PCR; TCRdb's copy has only in-frame clones and leaves some out. The data contain tens of thousands of clones, around 84% of them singletons. Specimen: PBMCs. These receptors were collected from a male donor in good health and CMV-seronegative.

V is TRBV6-1 and J is TRBJ1-2, with 8 bases matching TRBD1. CDR3 length: 14 residues. Germline CDR1 and CDR2: MNHNS and SASEGT. The V and J ends lost 6 bases and 8 bases, in that order; junction bases with no gene match: 11. The chain's CDR3 is CASSRTGTTQGYTF. The DNA for the CDR3 is TGTGCCAGCAGCAGGACAGGGACCACTCAAGGCTACACCTTC.

This rearrangement joins TRBV6-6 to TRBJ1-2; tentative D call: TRBD1 (6 bases). The CDR3 has 15 residues. Looked up from germline, CDR1 is MNHNY and CDR2 is SVGAGI (reference sequence). V lost 6 bases, J lost 0 bases, and 14 bases lay in between. Here the CDR3 DNA reads TGTGCCAGCAGCCCGGGACACGAATCTAACTATGGCTACACCTTC. Translating gives CASSPGHESNYGYTF.

The chain joins TRBV7-6 to TRBJ2-1; 11 nucleotides agree with TRBD2. The CDR3 length is 16 residues. Germline CDR1 and CDR2: SGHVS and FNYEAQ. V lost 3 bases to trimming and J lost 6 bases; unmatched junction nucleotides: 7. This chain's CDR3 is CASSLLSLAGVNEQFF. DNA for the CDR3: TGTGCCAGCAGCTTGCTATCACTAGCGGGGGTCAATGAGCAGTTCTTC.

This clone showed up just once. The V gene is TRBV7-2, the J gene TRBJ2-1; TRBD2 aligns across 11 bases. This CDR3 is 15 amino acids long. V shed 5 bases, J shed 7 bases, and the junction held 7 bases outside the gene matches. Germline V gene data show CDR1 as SGHTA and CDR2 as FQGNSA. For the CDR3, the DNA is TGTGCCAGCAGCCCGACTAGCGGGGTTGGTAATGAGCAGTTCTTC. It specifies CASSPTSGVGNEQFF.

The CDR3 sequence: CATGTGVLNTEAFF. The DNA for the CDR3 is TGTGCCACGGGGACAGGGGTATTGAACACTGAAGCTTTCTTT. The J gene is TRBJ1-1, the V gene TRBV2; TRBD1 aligns across 10 bases. CDR3 length equals 14 residues. Germline assignment: CDR1 SNHLY and CDR2 FYNNEI. The V and J ends lost 10 bases and 0 bases, in that order; junction bases with no gene match: 5.

The chain combines TRBV4-3 with TRBJ1-1; D unresolved. Germline loops: CDR1 LGHNA, CDR2 YSLEER. Between the trimmed V and J ends, which lost 3 bases and 1 base, there was a span of 6 bases. The CDR3 runs 13 residues. CDR3 sequence: CASSQLANTEAFF. The CDR3 DNA is TGCGCCAGCAGCCAGTTGGCGAACACTGAAGCTTTCTTT.

The gene calls are TRBV7-9 and TRBJ2-7; 11 bases map to TRBD1. The CDR3 contains 15 residues. After removal of 4 bases from V and 4 bases from J, the junction contained 6 bases not matched to a gene. Germline assignment: CDR1 SEHNR and CDR2 FQNEAQ (reference sequence). In nucleotides, the CDR3 is TGTGCCAGCAGCTCCGCCGGGACAGGGGGATACGAGCAGTACTTC. This translates into CASSSAGTGGYEQYF.

This clone was counted a single time. The genes are TRBV7-2 and TRBJ2-3; D might be TRBD1 (6 bases). CDR1 is SGHTA, CDR2 FQGNSA, per germline. The CDR3 consists of 14 residues. V was shortened by 2 bases and J by 2 bases, with 8 bases between the two germline ends. CDR3 coding DNA: TGTGCCAGCAGCTTAAGGGGGACCACAGATACGCAGTATTTT. This sequence encodes CASSLRGTTDTQYF.

The chain joins TRBV7-2 to TRBJ2-5, with TRBD2 identical over 14 bases. In germline, CDR1 is SGHTA, CDR2 FQGNSA. CDR3 size: 17 residues. The trim removed 1 base at V and 1 base at J, leaving 2 bases unmatched. The CDR3 loop is CASSLGGTSGGQETQYF. The CDR3 nucleotides read TGTGCCAGCAGCTTAGGCGGGACTAGCGGGGGCCAAGAGACCCAGTACTTC.

Here the CDR3 reads CASSPKLAGVSYEQYF. In DNA, the CDR3 is TGCGCCAGCAGCCCTAAACTAGCGGGGGTTTCCTACGAGCAGTACTTC. This chain links TRBV5-1 with TRBJ2-7; 11 nucleotides line up with TRBD2. Trimming at V came to 4 bases and at J to 1 base, leaving 7 bases not matched to a gene. This CDR3 spans 16 amino acids. Germline CDR1 reads SGHRS; CDR2 reads YFSETQ.

The chain couples TRBV6-4 to TRBJ1-6; D not resolved. Per germline, CDR1 MRHNA and CDR2 SNTAGT. V was trimmed by 2 bases and J by 9 bases, leaving 20 bases between them. This CDR3 has 17 amino acids. The CDR3 here is CASSDIPASAGGSPLHF. The CDR3 DNA reads TGTGCCAGCAGTGACATCCCGGCCAGTGCGGGCGGTTCACCCCTCCACTTT.

This clone was observed a single time. This sequence joins TRBV6-5 and TRBJ2-3; possible D gene TRBD1, 6 bases. CDR3 length: 14 amino acids. Germline V gene sequence: CDR1 MNHEY, CDR2 SVGAGI. V was clipped by 6 bases and J by 5 bases, with 15 bases between them. The CDR3 nucleotides are TGTGCCAGCAGCCCACAGGGACGGGGAGATACGCAGTATTTT. As protein: CASSPQGRGDTQYF.

This chain joins TRBV11-2 and TRBJ2-3, with D unclear. The CDR3 spans 15 residues. Germline CDR1 is SGHAT and CDR2 is FQNNGV. Trimming stripped 4 bases from V and 0 bases from J, with 11 bases between. CDR3 in DNA: TGTGCCAGCAGCTATGGCGGCGCTAGCACAGATACGCAGTATTTT. Translated, it gives CASSYGGASTDTQYF.

V usage is TRBV5-6 and J usage is TRBJ2-7; TRBD2 agrees at 9 bases. The V and J ends lost 4 bases and 5 bases, in that order; junction bases with no gene match: 10. The CDR3 runs to 15 residues. CDR1 is SGHDT, CDR2 YYEEEE, per germline. In nucleotides, the CDR3 is TGTGCCAGCAGCCCTCAGGCGGGGGGGGATAACGAGCAGTACTTC. This encodes CASSPQAGGDNEQYF.

The V and J genes are TRBV7-2 and TRBJ2-7; D ambiguous. V lost 3 bases and J 2 bases, leaving 5 bases between the germline ends. Germline lookup yields CDR1 SGHTA and CDR2 FQGNSA. CDR3 length: 12 residues. The CDR3 nucleotides read TGTGCCAGCAGCTTCCTACCCTACGAGCAGTACTTC. Protein product: CASSFLPYEQYF.

On this clone: The junction does not match germline at one end; this may be a read error. The chain is built from TRBV11-2 and TRBJ2-1; 8 bases are shared with TRBD1. Germline CDR1 SGHAT, CDR2 FQNNGV. The CDR3 is 15 amino acids. CDR3: CASRLDRGRNNEQFF. As DNA, the CDR3 is TGTGCCAGCAGATTAGACAGGGGAAGAAACAATGAGCAGTTCTTC.

The chain employs TRBV4-1 and TRBJ2-2, with TRBD2 matching 10 bases. V gave up 1 base and J gave up 9 bases; unmatched junction bases: 11. Germline V gene lookup returns CDR1 MGHRA and CDR2 YSYEKL. This CDR3 spans 17 amino acids. CDR3 region: CASSQGRLAGTAWELFF. Here the CDR3 DNA reads TGCGCCAGCAGCCAAGGCCGACTAGCGGGTACCGCGTGGGAGCTGTTTTTT.

The chain employs TRBV14 and TRBJ2-5; 11 bases agree with TRBD2. V trimming: 3 bases; J trimming: 0 bases; junction bases outside the gene matches: 6. The CDR3 is 17 residues long. Germline lookup yields CDR1 SGHDN and CDR2 FVKESK. CDR3 protein: CASSQRLAGPDQETQYF. DNA for the CDR3: TGTGCCAGCAGCCAGAGACTAGCGGGGCCCGACCAAGAGACCCAGTACTTC.

The count of this clone is one. The chain combines TRBV7-2 with TRBJ2-1, with 10 nucleotides matching TRBD2. The junction had 6 bases not matched to a gene; V was cut back by 1 base and J by 3 bases. Germline V gives CDR1 SGHTA, CDR2 FQGNSA. This CDR3 has 17 amino acids. In nucleotides, the CDR3 is TGTGCCAGCAGCTTAGGTCCTAGCGGGGGTGGCTACAATGAGCAGTTCTTC. It encodes CASSLGPSGGGYNEQFF.

The V call is TRBV7-9, the J call TRBJ1-5, with D unclear. Germline CDR1 SEHNR, CDR2 FQNEAQ (reference sequence). Trimming took off 3 bases at V and 0 bases at J, with 15 bases between the two ends. The CDR3 loop spans 17 amino acids. The CDR3 sequence is CASSLAWETDSNQPQHF. The DNA for the CDR3 is TGTGCCAGCAGCTTGGCGTGGGAGACCGATAGCAATCAGCCCCAGCATTTT.

The rearrangement uses TRBV19 and TRBJ2-2, with 8 bases lining up with TRBD1. This CDR3 region has 15 residues. Germline values: CDR1 LNHDA, CDR2 SQIVND (reference sequence). V shed 6 bases and J 3 bases; nucleotides not matched to a gene: 6. In nucleotides, the CDR3 is TGTGCCAGTAGACCCCCGGGACAGGACACCGGGGAGCTGTTTTTT. Encoded protein: CASRPPGQDTGELFF.

This clone occurred a few times. The V gene is TRBV4-1, the J gene TRBJ1-5; D uncertain. CDR3 length: 15 residues. Germline V lookup: CDR1 MGHRA, CDR2 YSYEKL. Trimming removed 0 bases from V and 6 bases from J, with 12 bases in between. The CDR3 loop is CASSQDKVVSQPQHF. As DNA, the CDR3 is TGCGCCAGCAGCCAAGATAAAGTGGTCAGTCAGCCCCAGCATTTT.

V gene TRBV25-1 combines with J gene TRBJ1-2; D gene unclear. Germline V gives CDR1 MGHDK, CDR2 SYGVNS. This CDR3 is built from 13 residues. The V end was cut by 0 bases, the J end by 5 bases, with 7 bases between. Written as DNA, the CDR3 is TGTGCCAGCAGTGAATATGAGCTGTATGGCTACACCTTC. Translated, it gives CASSEYELYGYTF.

Note on this clone: The same CDR3 arises from other DNA sequences in this sample as well. The chain uses TRBV7-2 and TRBJ1-5; D unclear. V dropped 5 bases and J dropped 1 base, with 15 bases sitting between them. Germline V gene lookup returns CDR1 SGHTA and CDR2 FQGNSA. This CDR3 has 16 residues. CDR3: CASSGGQQLSNQPQHF. In DNA, the CDR3 is TGTGCCAGCAGCGGAGGGCAGCAGCTGAGCAATCAGCCCCAGCATTTT. Combining the CDR3 with reference TRBV7-2 and TRBJ1-5 gives the whole variable domain GAGVSQSPSNKVTEKGKDVELRCDPISGHTALYWYRQSLGQGLEFLIYFQGNSAPDKSGLPSDRFSAERTGGSVSTLTIQRTQQEDSAVYLCASSGGQQLSNQPQHFGDGTRLSIL.

The chain is built from TRBV9 and TRBJ1-5; 9 nucleotides match TRBD1. The trim removed 4 bases at V and 5 bases at J, leaving 10 bases unmatched. The germline gives CDR1 SGDLS, CDR2 YYNGEE. CDR3 length: 16 amino acids. CDR3 sequence (DNA): TGTGCCAGCAGCTCCCGGACAGGGGTGAGCGATCAGCCCCAGCATTTT. It encodes CASSSRTGVSDQPQHF.

This clone was recorded a few times. This rearrangement joins TRBV7-6 to TRBJ1-1, with D possibly being TRBD1 (5 bases). Between the trimmed V and J ends, which lost 3 bases and 1 base, there was a span of 12 bases. The V gene's germline CDR1 is SGHVS and CDR2 FNYEAQ. The CDR3 extends over 15 amino acids. CDR3 in amino acids: CASSLDGGANTEAFF. For the CDR3, the DNA is TGTGCCAGCAGCTTGGACGGCGGGGCGAACACTGAAGCTTTCTTT.

The chain employs TRBV7-2 and TRBJ2-7, with a weak D call TRBD1 (6 bases). This CDR3 is built from 15 residues. The V end was cut by 1 base, the J end by 6 bases, with 16 bases between. Germline loops: CDR1 SGHTA, CDR2 FQGNSA. CDR3 sequence: CASSLDRTAFSEQYF. DNA for the CDR3: TGTGCCAGCAGCTTAGACAGGACAGCGTTCTCCGAGCAGTACTTC.

The V call is TRBV6-6, the J call TRBJ1-1; 8 nucleotides line up with TRBD1. CDR1 MNHNY and CDR2 SVGAGI come from the germline V gene (reference sequence). This CDR3 is built from 16 residues. V lost 7 bases and J lost 0; bases outside the gene matches: 10. CDR3 residues: CASNHLTGALNTEAFF. The CDR3 nucleotides are TGTGCCAGCAACCACCTGACAGGGGCCCTGAACACTGAAGCTTTCTTT.